Following are 19 T cell receptor beta chains from one sample sequenced in a study of blood T cell repertoires in COVID-19. Profiled with immunoSEQ multiplex PCR; TCRdb holds only in-frame clones, not every one. The sample has more than 85,000 clones; approximately 85% are singletons. The sequencing input was peripheral blood. Receptor source: a woman aged 55-70 years with acute or convalescent COVID-19.

This sequence joins TRBV7-3 and TRBJ1-4; a weak D match, TRBD1 (6 bases). Trimming removed 5 bases from V and 8 bases from J, with 12 bases in between. The V gene's germline CDR1 is SGHTA and CDR2 FQGTGA. The length of the CDR3 is 13 residues. The CDR3 protein is CASSPGVGEKLFF. CDR3 in DNA: TGTGCCAGCAGCCCAGGGGTTGGGGAAAAACTGTTTTTT.

V is TRBV19 and J is TRBJ1-4; D possibly corresponds to TRBD1 (5 bases). The V and J ends lost 1 base and 5 bases respectively, with 8 bases between them. The CDR3 totals 14 residues. CDR1 and CDR2 (germline): LNHDA, SQIVND (reference sequence). The CDR3 reads CASSIGAGNEKLFF. In nucleotides, the CDR3 is TGTGCCAGTAGTATAGGGGCAGGGAATGAAAAACTGTTTTTT.

The rearrangement uses TRBV18 and TRBJ2-2; possible D gene TRBD1, 5 bases. This CDR3 is built from 14 residues. V lost 3 bases and J lost 1, with 6 bases in between. The germline V gene has CDR1 KGHSH and CDR2 LQKENI. The CDR3, as DNA: TGTGCCAGCTCACCTCAGGGGAACACCGGGGAGCTGTTTTTT. This codes for CASSPQGNTGELFF.

The chain carries TRBV20-1 and TRBJ2-7; tentative D call: TRBD2 (6 bases). Trimming left V 5 bases short and J 6 bases short, with 11 bases between. The CDR3 covers 11 residues. Germline values: CDR1 DFQATT, CDR2 SNEGSKA (reference sequence). The chain's CDR3 is CSAGGDFEQYV. CDR3 DNA sequence: TGCAGTGCTGGAGGGGACTTCGAGCAGTACGTC.

The chain links TRBV7-8 to TRBJ2-7; possible D gene TRBD2, 6 bases. Per germline, CDR1 SGHVS and CDR2 FQNEAQ. This CDR3 has 14 residues. Trimming pared 2 bases from V and 0 bases from J, leaving 8 bases between. The CDR3 sequence is CASSLRRDSYEQYF. In DNA, the CDR3 is TGTGCCAGCAGCTTAAGGCGGGACTCCTACGAGCAGTACTTC.

The chain uses TRBV18 and TRBJ2-2; 15 nucleotides match TRBD2. The CDR3 is 20 amino acids. V lost 3 bases, J lost 1 base, and 9 bases stayed unmatched. In germline, CDR1 is KGHSH, CDR2 LQKENI. CDR3 residues: CASSPLGLAGGPVNTGELFF. The CDR3 DNA sequence: TGTGCCAGCTCACCTTTAGGACTAGCGGGAGGGCCCGTGAACACCGGGGAGCTGTTTTTT.

The rearrangement joins TRBV7-9 to TRBJ2-7; TRBD1 agrees at 8 bases. The germline CDR1 and CDR2 sequences are SEHNR and FQNEAQ (reference sequence). The junction had 8 bases not matched to a gene; V was cut back by 7 bases and J by 6 bases. This CDR3 comprises 13 residues. The CDR3: CASNGQGLAEQYF. The CDR3, as DNA: TGTGCCAGCAACGGACAGGGACTCGCCGAGCAGTACTTC.

This chain joins TRBV5-1 and TRBJ2-1; 10 nucleotides agree with TRBD2. J gave up 10 bases and V 6 bases, and 16 bases lay outside the gene matches. The CDR3 length is 16 residues. Germline CDR1 SGHRS, CDR2 YFSETQ. CDR3 sequence reads: CASTTGGLAGAQEQFF. CDR3 coding DNA: TGCGCCAGCACCACTGGGGGGCTAGCGGGAGCCCAAGAGCAGTTCTTC.

This chain links TRBV28 with TRBJ1-1; weak D call: TRBD1 (5 bases). V was trimmed by 7 bases and J by 6 bases, leaving 12 bases between them. CDR1 and CDR2 (germline): MDHEN, SYDVKM. The CDR3 consists of 12 residues. CDR3 sequence (DNA): TGTGCCAGCACATTGGGGGGGTCTGAAGCTTTCTTT. This sequence encodes CASTLGGSEAFF.

V is TRBV3-1 (or the pseudogene TRBV3-2) and J is TRBJ1-6, with D possibly TRBD1 on 5 matching bases. With 6 bases removed from V and 14 bases from J, the gap between germline ends came to 14 bases. The CDR3 consists of 12 residues. The germline V gene has CDR1 LGHDT and CDR2 YNNKEL (reference sequence). The CDR3: CASSPGLPALHF. The CDR3, as DNA: TGTGCCAGCAGTCCAGGGTTACCGGCCCTCCACTTT.

The V and J genes are TRBV15 and TRBJ2-4; 9 positions match TRBD2. Trimming at V came to 0 bases and at J to 6 bases, leaving 9 bases not matched to a gene. From germline, CDR1 is LNHNV and CDR2 YYDKDF (reference sequence). The CDR3 length is 17 residues. The chain's CDR3 is CATSRDPSGAVGNIQYF. Here the CDR3 DNA reads TGTGCCACCAGCAGAGATCCTAGCGGGGCCGTCGGAAACATTCAGTACTTC.

This chain joins TRBV3-1 (or the pseudogene TRBV3-2) and TRBJ1-4; TRBD1 matches 9 bases. Germline CDR1 LGHDT, CDR2 YNNKEL (reference sequence). The length of the CDR3 is 14 residues. Unmatched junction bases numbered 5, after V lost 5 bases and J lost 7 bases. In DNA form, the CDR3 reads TGTGCCAGCAGCTTCGGACAGGGGACTGAAAAACTGTTTTTT. It yields the protein CASSFGQGTEKLFF.

Only one count was recorded for this clone. This rearrangement joins TRBV2 to TRBJ1-6; D remains ambiguous. Germline CDR1 SNHLY, CDR2 FYNNEI. This CDR3 contains 13 residues. Trimming left V 7 bases short and J 8 bases short, with 12 bases between. The CDR3 DNA follows: TGTGCCAGCACGGTGGAGGGAGATTCACCCCTCCACTTT. Translated, it gives CASTVEGDSPLHF.

This chain uses TRBV19 with TRBJ2-7; 7 positions match TRBD2. Germline CDR1 and CDR2: LNHDA and SQIVND (reference sequence). The CDR3 loop spans 16 amino acids. V was clipped by 1 base and J by 1 base; unmatched bases: 7. In DNA, the CDR3 is TGTGCCAGTAGTATAGGCCAGGCGGGAGCGTCCTACGAGCAGTACTTC. As protein: CASSIGQAGASYEQYF.

The chain is built from TRBV11-3 and TRBJ2-3, with a weak D call TRBD2 (6 bases). The CDR3 covers 15 residues. Germline CDR1 SGHNT, CDR2 YENEEA. Trimming cost V 5 bases and J 3 bases, with 15 bases left between them. The CDR3 DNA reads as TGTGCCAGCAGCAAGGGACTGGGGCTTACAGATACGCAGTATTTT. Translation gives CASSKGLGLTDTQYF. Filled out from reference TRBV11-3 and TRBJ2-3, the complete variable domain reads EAGVVQSPRYKIIEKKQPVAFWCNPISGHNTLYWYLQNLGQGPELLIRYENEEAVDDSQLPKDRFSAERLKGVDSTLKIQPAELGDSAVYLCASSKGLGLTDTQYFGPGTRLTVL.

J is TRBJ1-2 and V is TRBV2, with D unresolved. CDR3 length: 16 residues. CDR1 SNHLY and CDR2 FYNNEI come from the germline V gene. Deletions cut 3 bases from V and 8 bases from J, with 22 bases between. CDR3 sequence: CASSDRHSRVWRGYTF. Here the CDR3 DNA reads TGTGCCAGCAGTGATAGACACTCAAGGGTATGGAGGGGCTACACCTTC.

The V gene is TRBV19, the J gene TRBJ1-5; D gene ambiguous. The CDR3 length is 14 residues. Germline V CDR1 and CDR2: LNHDA, SQIVND (reference sequence). V dropped 1 base and J dropped 5 bases, with 9 bases sitting between them. This CDR3 reads CASSIVRGDQPQHF. The CDR3 DNA reads TGTGCCAGTAGTATAGTCCGCGGGGATCAGCCCCAGCATTTT.

This chain connects TRBV12-3 or TRBV12-4 to TRBJ2-1; TRBD2 is a possible D gene (6 bases). This CDR3 region has 13 residues. The V end lost 3 bases, the J end lost 7 bases, and 10 bases lay between the germline ends. The CDR3 loop is CASSFSGSNEQFF. In DNA, the CDR3 is TGTGCCAGCAGTTTCTCCGGGAGTAATGAGCAGTTCTTC.

The chain employs TRBV28 and TRBJ1-2; no reliable D call. CDR3 length: 12 amino acids. V was cut by 8 bases and J by 4 bases, with 11 bases left in between. Germline assignment: CDR1 MDHEN and CDR2 SYDVKM. In DNA form, the CDR3 reads TGTGCCAGCTCCCTGCGGGGCTATGGCTACACCTTC. It encodes CASSLRGYGYTF.